This is a list of T cell receptor beta chains from one sample in a study of shared T cell receptors in the human thymus. Produced via immunoSEQ multiplex PCR; TCRdb's table is partial and in-frame only. The table shows 550,000 to 800,000 clones, with approximately 85% occurring only once. The same sample was also studied in work on human thymus T cells.

Sequences were obtained from thymocytes. The receptors were gathered from a girl under two years old with a congenital heart defect. Each CDR3 is given with its conserved first and last residue. The D gene is left open where the match is weak. Only some rows state a clone size, as once, few, many or a class for expanded clones.

J	D	V	size	CDR3	DNA
TRBJ1-2	.	TRBV5-4	.	CASTLTVSPLYYYGYTF	TGTGCCAGCACCCTGACAGTGTCTCCCCTCTACTACTATGGCTACACCTTC
TRBJ1-1	TRBD1	TRBV4-1	.	CASSQERQGPSAMNTEAFF	TGCGCCAGCAGCCAAGAACGACAGGGGCCATCCGCCATGAACACTGAAGCTTTCTTT
TRBJ1-1	.	TRBV12-5	.	CASGDLFGRDTEAFF	TGTGCTAGTGGAGACCTTTTCGGGAGGGACACTGAAGCTTTCTTT
TRBJ1-2	.	TRBV6-6	.	CASSHSWGPRDGYTF	TGTGCCAGCAGCCATTCCTGGGGGCCGAGGGACGGCTACACCTTC
TRBJ2-7	TRBD2	TRBV5-6	.	CASSLCSGRGDYEQYF	TGTGCCAGCAGCTTGTGTTCGGGGCGGGGGGACTACGAGCAGTACTTC
TRBJ2-7	.	TRBV27	.	CASRRRGCPYEQYF	TGTGCCAGCAGACGCCGGGGGTGCCCCTACGAGCAGTACTTC
TRBJ1-1	TRBD1	TRBV30	.	CAWTGQNANMNTEAFF	TGTGCCTGGACGGGACAGAACGCAAACATGAACACTGAAGCTTTCTTT
TRBJ2-7	TRBD1	TRBV6-6	.	CASSYGTGTEQYF	TGTGCCAGCAGTTACGGGACAGGAACCGAGCAGTACTTC
TRBJ1-2	.	TRBV20-1	few	CSARGEFGYTF	TGCAGTGCTAGAGGGGAGTTTGGCTACACCTTC
TRBJ2-3	TRBD2	TRBV5-1	once	CASSLQPGLAGTLYDTQYF	TGCGCCAGCAGCTTGCAGCCGGGACTAGCGGGAACCCTTTATGATACGCAGTATTTT
TRBJ2-1	TRBD1	TRBV5-8	few	CASSLGDRGFNEQFF	TGTGCCAGCAGCTTGGGGGACAGGGGTTTCAATGAGCAGTTCTTC
TRBJ1-2	.	TRBV2	once	CASSEGTEVYGYTF	TGTGCCAGCAGTGAAGGGACGGAGGTTTATGGCTACACCTTC
TRBJ1-2	.	TRBV7-9	.	CASSLATYYGYTF	TGTGCCAGCAGCTTAGCGACTTACTATGGCTACACCTTC
TRBJ2-5	TRBD2	TRBV5-1	.	CASSLRTGRGETQYF	TGCGCCAGCAGCTTGAGGACGGGGAGGGGAGAGACCCAGTACTTC